This T cell receptor (beta chain) is drawn from a study of glioma-infiltrating T cells after dendritic cell vaccination. Study-wide results and limits: Survival was not directly related to TCR clonality in these patients.

There are 16 residues in the CDR3. Germline values: CDR1 SGHVS, CDR2 FQNEAQ. V shed 6 bases, J shed 0 bases, and the junction held 7 bases outside the gene matches. In regard to this clone: The antigen remains unidentified.

Assay used: immunoSEQ multiplex PCR; TCRdb lists only in-frame clones, some missing. The sample contains more than 100,000 clones, 81% of which appear only once. The sample was blood, taken before dendritic cell vaccination. The TCR sequence derives from a human donor with glioblastoma. This chain connects TRBV7-8 to TRBJ2-5; 10 bases map to TRBD2. The CDR3 region has the DNA TGTGCCAGCAGGGGGTTAGCGGGGGGTGACCAAGAGACCCAGTACTTC. Encoded protein: CASRGLAGGDQETQYF.